This T cell receptor (beta chain) appears in the sequencing data of a study of blood T cell repertoires in COVID-19. Across the study: COVID-19 samples collected from the United States, Italy and Spain covered acute and convalescent phases. Nucleic acid was either cDNA or gDNA, and it came from T cells, B-cell-depleted T cells, or PBMCs.

How the authors handled the data: Amplification from reference gene primers served as the basis for estimated nucleated cell counts. Repertoires were generated with immunoSEQ multiplex PCR, while TCRdb's copy carries only in-frame clones and drops some. The V and J calls and clone size come from that table; D and trimming were worked out from the DNA. The sample shows around 160,000 clones, 75% to 85% of them seen only once. V lost 2 bases and J 2 bases, leaving 8 bases between the germline ends. The CDR3 consists of 14 residues. Germline V gene data show CDR1 as MNHEY and CDR2 as SVGAGI. This clonotype was obtained from a human donor with acute or convalescent COVID-19. The donor label of this sample is uncertain. Sequenced: peripheral blood. V usage is TRBV6-5 and J usage is TRBJ2-3, with TRBD2 as a possible D gene (7 bases). The CDR3 DNA follows: TGTGCCAGCAGTTACGGGGGGGCCACAGATACGCAGTATTTT. Translated, it gives CASSYGGATDTQYF.